The 14 T cell receptor beta chains in this list originate from one sample, sequenced in a study of identical twins. MiXCR, run by TCRdb on the 5' RACE reads, gives a single entry per CDR3 protein. Of more than 200,000 distinct CDR3 sequences listed, less than 9.5% are singletons. Sequenced sample: memory (CD45RO+) T cells sorted from blood. These receptors all stem from a woman aged 18-29 years in good health.

This clonotype was seen more than once but under ten times. V is TRBV2 and J is TRBJ1-3, with D perhaps TRBD1 (5 bases). The CDR3 length is 15 residues. CDR1 and CDR2 (germline): SNHLY, FYNNEI. V lost 0 bases, J lost 8 bases, and 14 bases lay in between. The CDR3 DNA reads as TGTGCCAGCAGTGAAGCGGGCAGGGAGTTACACACCATATATTTT. Translated, it gives CASSEAGRELHTIYF.

At least ten counts were recorded for this clonotype. This chain joins TRBV20-1 and TRBJ1-1, with D perhaps matching TRBD1 (5 bases). The CDR3 is 14 residues long. Germline V CDR1 and CDR2: DFQATT, SNEGSKA (reference sequence). The V and J ends lost 0 bases and 5 bases respectively, with 13 bases between them. Written as DNA, the CDR3 is TGCAGTGCTAGAGACAGGGTAGGGAGGACTGAAGCTTTCTTT. It codes for CSARDRVGRTEAFF.

This clonotype has at least ten counts. The chain joins TRBV12-3 or TRBV12-4 to TRBJ2-7; 9 nucleotides align to TRBD1. Trimming took 5 bases from V and 2 from J; bases not matched to a gene: 10. This CDR3 region has 16 residues. CDR3 in amino acids: CASSPSGQGLTYEQYF. The CDR3 DNA is TGTGCCAGCAGTCCTTCCGGACAGGGGCTAACCTACGAGCAGTACTTC.

The V gene is TRBV6-2 or TRBV6-3, the J gene TRBJ2-6; 8 bases agree with TRBD2. With 2 bases clipped from V and 3 bases from J, the junction kept 0 bases outside the gene matches. The CDR3 is 15 amino acids. Germline lookup yields CDR1 MNHEY and CDR2 SVGEGT. CDR3 residues: CASSYLAGGANVLTF. The DNA of the CDR3 is TGTGCCAGCAGTTACCTAGCGGGTGGGGCCAACGTCCTGACTTTC.

This clonotype was picked up a small number of times. V is TRBV30 and J is TRBJ2-5; D gene unclear. CDR3 length: 13 residues. CDR1 is GTSNPN, CDR2 SVGIG, per germline (reference sequence). V gave up 3 bases and J gave up 5 bases, with 13 bases separating them. The chain's CDR3 is CAWSPQVGETQYF. Written as DNA, the CDR3 is TGTGCCTGGAGCCCTCAGGTTGGGGAGACCCAGTACTTC.

This clonotype has a count of ten or more. The chain joins TRBV18 to TRBJ2-3; tentative D call: TRBD2 (6 bases). Trimming cost V 3 bases and J 3 bases, with 22 bases left between them. CDR3 length: 18 residues. CDR1 is KGHSH and CDR2 is LQKENI in the germline V gene. Here the CDR3 DNA reads TGTGCCAGCTCACCCGGACTCGGGACGCGGAGGGGAACAGATACGCAGTATTTT. This encodes CASSPGLGTRRGTDTQYF.

This clonotype has just a few counts. The V gene is TRBV20-1, the J gene TRBJ2-2, with TRBD1 as a possible D gene (5 bases). The CDR3 extends over 17 amino acids. The V end lost 0 bases, the J end lost 4 bases, and 18 bases lay between the germline ends. Per the germline V gene, CDR1 is DFQATT and CDR2 is SNEGSKA (reference sequence). DNA for the CDR3: TGCAGTGCTAGAGATCATGGGCAGGGAAGGGGCACCGGGGAGCTGTTTTTT. Translated, it gives CSARDHGQGRGTGELFF.

There are a few counts of this clonotype. The genes are TRBV5-1 and TRBJ2-3; 7 positions match TRBD2. CDR3 length: 16 residues. Germline V gene sequence: CDR1 SGHRS, CDR2 YFSETQ. V was pared by 4 bases and J by 1 base, with 9 bases of the junction left unmatched. CDR3 residues: CASSLESGIGTDTQYF. The CDR3 nucleotides read TGCGCCAGCAGCCTGGAAAGCGGGATTGGCACAGATACGCAGTATTTT.

At least ten counts were recorded for this clonotype. The genes are TRBV20-1 and TRBJ1-3, with a tentative D call TRBD1 (5 bases). Trimming left V 2 bases short and J 4 bases short, with 9 bases between. The germline V gene encodes CDR1 DFQATT and CDR2 SNEGSKA (reference sequence). This CDR3 has 13 amino acids. The CDR3 DNA sequence: TGCAGTGCTAGAAGCCAGGGAGGAAACACCATATATTTT. Translating gives CSARSQGGNTIYF.

V is TRBV28 and J is TRBJ2-1; 7 nucleotides agree with TRBD1. Germline values: CDR1 MDHEN, CDR2 SYDVKM. The ends lost 7 bases at V and 9 bases at J; junction bases unmatched: 12. This CDR3 contains 14 residues. CDR3 sequence reads: CASTSGQGVSEQFF. In DNA, the CDR3 is TGTGCCAGCACCTCAGGGCAGGGGGTCAGTGAGCAGTTCTTC.

This clonotype was observed a handful of times. The CDR3 coding sequence is TGTGCCAGCAGCCAGAGGGAAATGGGACTAGCGGGAGCGGCAGATACGCAGTATTTT. Encoded protein: CASSQREMGLAGAADTQYF. The chain recombines TRBV3-1 with TRBJ2-3; 14 positions agree with TRBD2. Per germline, CDR1 LGHDT and CDR2 YNNKEL (reference sequence). The CDR3 extends over 19 amino acids. The trim removed 3 bases at V and 4 bases at J, leaving 12 bases unmatched.

This clonotype has only a few counts. The chain employs TRBV12-3 or TRBV12-4 and TRBJ1-2; D uncertain. The CDR3 covers 12 residues. V dropped 6 bases and J dropped 5 bases, with 10 bases sitting between them. The DNA for the CDR3 is TGTGCCAGCAGCATTATGGAGTATGGCTACACCTTC. As protein: CASSIMEYGYTF.

This clonotype has just one count. The genes are TRBV5-1 and TRBJ2-1; possibly TRBD2 for D (6 bases). The CDR3 runs 14 residues. Deletions cut 0 bases from V and 5 bases from J, with 9 bases between. Germline V lookup: CDR1 SGHRS, CDR2 YFSETQ. The CDR3 sequence is CASSLVIADNEQFF. Written as DNA, the CDR3 is TGCGCCAGCAGCTTGGTCATAGCGGACAATGAGCAGTTCTTC.

This clonotype has a count of ten or more. The chain uses TRBV15 and TRBJ2-5, with D uncertain. This CDR3 has 13 amino acids. V was trimmed by 4 bases and J by 2 bases, leaving 8 bases between them. Germline loops: CDR1 LNHNV, CDR2 YYDKDF (reference sequence). This CDR3 is CATSKAVQETQYF. The DNA of the CDR3 is TGTGCCACCAGCAAGGCCGTTCAAGAGACCCAGTACTTC.